The clone carrying this T cell receptor beta chain was counted a few times. Antigen: not known. This record comes from a study of OX40 agonist ivuxolimab in advanced cancers. V was cut by 6 bases and J by 2 bases, with 16 bases left in between. The CDR3 is 15 amino acids. Per germline, CDR1 MDHEN and CDR2 SYDVKM. Repertoires were generated with immunoSEQ multiplex PCR, while TCRdb's copy carries only in-frame clones and drops some. Of 50,000 to 75,000 clones listed, 84% are singletons. Study-level results: It was not determined which antigens were specifically recognized by the peripheral T cells that had undergone clonal expansion.

The sample in question was CD4+ or CD8+ T cells sorted from blood, obtained in a trial of the OX40 agonist ivuxolimab. This receptor was taken from an adult with an advanced solid tumor such as melanoma, head and neck, liver or kidney cancer. The J gene is TRBJ1-1, the V gene TRBV28; tentatively, D is TRBD1 (5 bases). The CDR3 loop reads CASRIGAGLNTEAFF. As DNA, the CDR3 is TGTGCCAGCAGAATTGGGGCAGGCCTAAACACTGAAGCTTTCTTT.